The 31 T cell receptor beta chains reported below all come from one sample, sequenced in a study of blood T cell repertoires in COVID-19. Produced via immunoSEQ multiplex PCR; TCRdb's table is partial and in-frame only. The repertoire consists of roughly 80,000 clones, with around 85% occurring once and the leading ten covering around 5%. Input material: peripheral blood. These receptors came from an elderly woman with active or convalescent COVID-19.

This chain uses TRBV5-1 with TRBJ2-2; tentative D call: TRBD1 (5 bases). V was pared by 4 bases and J by 6 bases, with 13 bases between. Germline V gives CDR1 SGHRS, CDR2 YFSETQ. The CDR3 extends over 14 amino acids. DNA for the CDR3: TGCGCCAGCAGCCAGGGCCTAGGCGCCGGGGAGCTGTTTTTT. Translation gives CASSQGLGAGELFF.

V and J are TRBV7-9 and TRBJ1-5, with 8 bases matching TRBD1. The germline CDR1 and CDR2 sequences are SEHNR and FQNEAQ (reference sequence). Trimming took 3 bases from V and 6 from J; bases not matched to a gene: 4. The CDR3 runs to 14 residues. The CDR3: CASSFGQGSQPQHF. The CDR3, as DNA: TGTGCCAGCAGCTTTGGACAGGGAAGTCAGCCCCAGCATTTT. Full variable domain (remainder filled in from reference TRBV7-9 and TRBJ1-5): DTGVSQNPRHKITKRGQNVTFRCDPISEHNRLYWYRQTLGQGPEFLTYFQNEAQLEKSRLLSDRFSAERPKGSFSTLEIQRTEQGDSAMYLCASSFGQGSQPQHFGDGTRLSIL.

The J gene is TRBJ2-5, the V gene TRBV6-2 or TRBV6-3; D gene ambiguous. This CDR3 has 14 residues. Deletions cut 3 bases from V and 5 bases from J, with 13 bases between. The germline CDR1 and CDR2 sequences are MNHEY and SVGEGT. The CDR3 sequence: CASSYRVLRETQYF. CDR3 coding DNA: TGTGCCAGCAGTTATCGGGTGCTGCGGGAGACCCAGTACTTC.

V gene TRBV6-5 combines with J gene TRBJ2-7; 7 nucleotides agree with TRBD2. This CDR3 spans 13 amino acids. V was pared by 5 bases and J by 3 bases, with 4 bases of the junction left unmatched. The germline V gene has CDR1 MNHEY and CDR2 SVGAGI. In nucleotides, the CDR3 is TGTGCCAGCAGTACGGGAGGCCGCTACGAGCAGTACTTC. Protein: CASSTGGRYEQYF.

The sample holds a few counts of this clone. This chain connects TRBV9 to TRBJ2-7; 13 bases fit TRBD2. CDR3 length equals 17 residues. J lost 6 bases, V lost 4 bases, and 13 bases had no gene match. CDR1 is SGDLS, CDR2 YYNGEE, per germline. In nucleotides, the CDR3 is TGTGCCAGCAGCCCGGGCTCCGGGACTAGCGGGACGGGCGAGCAGTACTTC. The encoded protein is CASSPGSGTSGTGEQYF.

This sequence joins TRBV10-1 and TRBJ2-1; 9 bases are shared with TRBD1. J lost 2 bases, V lost 5 bases, and 4 bases had no gene match. Germline V gives CDR1 WNHNN, CDR2 SYGVQD (reference sequence). The CDR3 is made up of 15 amino acids. The CDR3: CASSTGTGTYNEQFF. The CDR3 bases are TGCGCCAGCAGTACCGGGACAGGGACCTACAATGAGCAGTTCTTC.

The rearrangement uses TRBV3-1 (or the pseudogene TRBV3-2) and TRBJ2-3; tentatively, D is TRBD1 (5 bases). The ends were cut back, 4 bases at V and 6 bases at J, with 14 bases in the middle. The CDR3 is made up of 14 amino acids. Germline V gene sequence: CDR1 LGHDT, CDR2 YNNKEL (reference sequence). The CDR3 bases are TGTGCCAGCAGCCCCTCTATAGGGGTGGATACGCAGTATTTT. It yields the protein CASSPSIGVDTQYF.

The chain employs TRBV15 and TRBJ2-7, with D perhaps TRBD1 (6 bases). V lost 2 bases, J lost 7 bases, and 6 bases lay in between. CDR1 is LNHNV, CDR2 YYDKDF, per germline (reference sequence). The CDR3 consists of 11 residues. CDR3 region: CATSRTGEQYF. CDR3 nucleotide sequence: TGTGCCACCAGCAGAACAGGGGAGCAGTACTTC.

This clone was detected only once. The chain is built from TRBV3-1 (or the pseudogene TRBV3-2) and TRBJ2-1; 8 bases are shared with TRBD2. Germline V gene sequence: CDR1 LGHDT, CDR2 YNNKEL (reference sequence). Trimming at V came to 4 bases and at J to 6 bases, leaving 8 bases not matched to a gene. The CDR3 is 15 amino acids. The CDR3 nucleotides read TGTGCCAGCAGCCCTCCGGGACTAGGTGTCAATGAGCAGTTCTTC. Protein sequence: CASSPPGLGVNEQFF.

This clone was seen a single time. This sequence joins TRBV30 and TRBJ1-5; 11 positions agree with TRBD1. The J segment lost 4 bases and the V segment lost 3 bases, leaving 11 bases of the junction unmatched. CDR3 length equals 17 residues. CDR1 is GTSNPN and CDR2 is SVGIG in the germline V gene (reference sequence). The CDR3 reads CAWRGRLGTGGNQPQHF. DNA of the CDR3: TGTGCCTGGAGAGGCCGTTTGGGGACAGGGGGAAATCAGCCCCAGCATTTT.

This clone was seen a single time. Other nucleotide sequences in the sample specify the same CDR3. This rearrangement joins TRBV18 to TRBJ2-2; TRBD2 agrees at 12 bases. The CDR3 runs to 14 residues. J lost 6 bases, V lost 6 bases, and 2 bases had no gene match. The germline CDR1 and CDR2 sequences are KGHSH and LQKENI. The CDR3: CASSTSGSSGELFF. CDR3 DNA sequence: TGTGCCAGCTCGACTAGCGGGAGCTCCGGGGAGCTGTTTTTT.

This chain joins TRBV19 and TRBJ1-4; D uncertain. The V end lost 6 bases, the J end lost 0 bases, and 11 bases lay between the germline ends. The germline gives CDR1 LNHDA, CDR2 SQIVND (reference sequence). This CDR3 comprises 15 residues. The CDR3 nucleotides are TGTGCCAGTAGCAGAACAGCCGCAACTAATGAAAAACTGTTTTTT. This translates into CASSRTAATNEKLFF.

The chain has TRBV18 and TRBJ1-5, with TRBD1 identical over 7 bases. This CDR3 contains 13 residues. V shed 4 bases and J 4 bases; nucleotides not matched to a gene: 1. Germline loops: CDR1 KGHSH, CDR2 LQKENI. The CDR3 spells CASSQGANQPQHF. CDR3 coding DNA: TGTGCCAGCTCACAGGGGGCGAATCAGCCCCAGCATTTT.

This rearrangement joins TRBV5-1 to TRBJ2-1, with 11 bases identical to TRBD1. Losses at the gene ends were 0 bases for V and 4 bases for J; bases not matched to a gene: 3. There are 16 residues in the CDR3. The germline V gene has CDR1 SGHRS and CDR2 YFSETQ. The DNA of the CDR3 is TGCGCCAGCAGCTTGGAGGGGACAGGGGGATACAATGAGCAGTTCTTC. Its protein product is CASSLEGTGGYNEQFF.

This chain connects TRBV7-2 to TRBJ2-3; 10 bases match TRBD1. This CDR3 is 18 amino acids long. The trim removed 1 base at V and 7 bases at J, leaving 14 bases unmatched. Germline CDR1 SGHTA, CDR2 FQGNSA. The CDR3 region has the DNA TGTGCCAGCAGCTTAGATTCCGGGACAGGGGTTTGGGCCAATACGCAGTATTTT. Amino acids: CASSLDSGTGVWANTQYF.

The chain combines TRBV24-1 with TRBJ2-7; the match to TRBD1 covers 12 bases. Trimming at V came to 4 bases and at J to 6 bases, leaving 9 bases not matched to a gene. CDR1 and CDR2 from the germline V gene are KGHDR and SFDVKD. The CDR3 has 16 residues. The CDR3 loop reads CATSDPGTGGASEQYF. In DNA, the CDR3 is TGTGCCACCAGTGACCCCGGGACAGGGGGCGCATCCGAGCAGTACTTC.

This clone was counted once. The V and J genes are TRBV11-2 and TRBJ2-7, with a tentative D call TRBD1 (5 bases). Trimming cost V 1 base and J 11 bases, with 18 bases left between them. The CDR3 consists of 14 residues. CDR1 and CDR2 (germline): SGHAT, FQNNGV. CDR3 DNA sequence: TGTGCCAGCAGCTTAGGCGGCCAGGGTACCCTGGAGTACTTC. Protein: CASSLGGQGTLEYF.

In DNA form, the CDR3 reads TGTGCCAGCTATCGAGACACCTATGGCTACACCTTC. This gives the protein CASYRDTYGYTF. The chain combines TRBV2 with TRBJ1-2; D unclear. The V end was cut by 8 bases, the J end by 4 bases, with 11 bases between. CDR1 and CDR2 (germline): SNHLY, FYNNEI. The CDR3 runs 12 residues.

This chain joins TRBV2 and TRBJ1-6, with D tentatively TRBD1 (6 bases). The V end lost 6 bases, the J end lost 9 bases, and 15 bases lay between the germline ends. Per germline, CDR1 SNHLY and CDR2 FYNNEI. The CDR3 length is 14 residues. CDR3 coding DNA: TGTGCCAGCAGGATTGCGACAGGTCCTTCACCCCTCCACTTT. Protein: CASRIATGPSPLHF.

The chain employs TRBV30 and TRBJ2-7; the D gene is possibly TRBD1 (5 bases). With 4 bases removed from V and 9 bases from J, the gap between germline ends came to 13 bases. Germline CDR1 is GTSNPN and CDR2 is SVGIG (reference sequence). This CDR3 comprises 11 residues. DNA for the CDR3: TGTGCCTGGACGGACACCCGCGGGCAGTACTTC. This codes for CAWTDTRGQYF.

The rearrangement links TRBV10-3 to TRBJ1-4, with 7 bases identical to TRBD1. J gave up 6 bases and V 2 bases, and 6 bases lay outside the gene matches. CDR3 length equals 15 residues. Germline values: CDR1 ENHRY, CDR2 SYGVKD. The DNA of the CDR3 is TGTGCCATCAGTGAGCTAACAGGGGCGGATGAAAAACTGTTTTTT. Translation gives CAISELTGADEKLFF.

This rearrangement joins TRBV5-1 to TRBJ2-1; D possibly corresponds to TRBD1 (5 bases). Germline lookup yields CDR1 SGHRS and CDR2 YFSETQ. Deletions cut 2 bases from V and 12 bases from J, with 15 bases between. The CDR3 covers 13 residues. CDR3 sequence: CASSFDSNVGQFF. CDR3 sequence (DNA): TGCGCCAGCAGCTTCGACAGTAACGTTGGGCAGTTCTTC. Variable domain in full (rest from reference TRBV5-1 and TRBJ2-1): KAGVTQTPRYLIKTRGQQVTLSCSPISGHRSVSWYQQTPGQGLQFLFEYFSETQRNKGNFPGRFSGRQFSNSRSEMNVSTLELGDSALYLCASSFDSNVGQFFGPGTRLTVL.

This clone was detected a few times. The chain couples TRBV3-1 (or the pseudogene TRBV3-2) to TRBJ2-2; 8 bases match TRBD2. The CDR3 sequence is 16 residues long. Per germline, CDR1 LGHDT and CDR2 YNNKEL (reference sequence). V lost 1 base and J lost 4; bases outside the gene matches: 5. The CDR3 DNA reads as TGTGCCAGCAGCCAAGTATTCGGGAGGGGCACCGGGGAGCTGTTTTTT. This gives the protein CASSQVFGRGTGELFF.

The rearrangement joins TRBV7-8 to TRBJ1-5, with D uncertain. The CDR3 contains 12 residues. The V end lost 5 bases, the J end lost 4 bases, and 6 bases lay between the germline ends. Germline CDR1 reads SGHVS; CDR2 reads FQNEAQ. The CDR3 sequence is CASSPSNQPQHF. The CDR3 nucleotides are TGTGCCAGCAGCCCTTCTAATCAGCCCCAGCATTTT.

The gene calls are TRBV7-8 and TRBJ2-4; 8 bases are a match to TRBD1. CDR1 and CDR2 from the germline V gene are SGHVS and FQNEAQ. This CDR3 spans 14 amino acids. V was pared by 2 bases and J by 10 bases, with 7 bases of the junction left unmatched. CDR3: CASSLSTGDGIQYF. CDR3 DNA: TGTGCCAGCAGCTTATCGACAGGGGATGGGATTCAGTACTTC.

CDR3 loop: CASSPQGGVEKLFF. The CDR3 coding sequence is TGTGCCAGCAGCCCACAGGGGGGGGTTGAAAAACTGTTTTTT. This rearrangement joins TRBV3-1 (or the pseudogene TRBV3-2) to TRBJ1-4, with 8 bases lining up with TRBD1. The CDR3 length is 14 residues. Germline CDR1 and CDR2: LGHDT and YNNKEL (reference sequence). The V and J ends lost 4 bases and 7 bases, in that order; junction bases with no gene match: 5.

V is TRBV6-2 or TRBV6-3 and J is TRBJ2-5; TRBD2 aligns across 8 bases. The CDR3 totals 17 residues. Germline CDR1 is MNHEY and CDR2 is SVGEGT. The ends lost 4 bases at V and 2 bases at J; junction bases unmatched: 12. CDR3 coding DNA: TGTGCCAGCAGTTCCCTTTGGAGCGGGAGATTACAAGAGACCCAGTACTTC. Encoded protein: CASSSLWSGRLQETQYF.

V and J are TRBV9 and TRBJ1-3; 8 bases are shared with TRBD1. With 5 bases clipped from V and 2 bases from J, the junction kept 9 bases outside the gene matches. From germline, CDR1 is SGDLS and CDR2 YYNGEE. The CDR3 runs to 16 residues. The CDR3 protein is CASSTPGTGAGNTIYF. The CDR3 DNA follows: TGTGCCAGCAGTACCCCCGGGACAGGCGCTGGAAACACCATATATTTT.

The rearrangement uses TRBV4-3 and TRBJ1-5; unclear D gene. CDR3 length equals 15 residues. Germline V gene data show CDR1 as LGHNA and CDR2 as YSLEER. Trimming shortened V by 0 bases and J by 2 bases, and 8 bases separated the two germline ends. CDR3 in DNA: TGCGCCAGCAGCCAAGATTATTCCGGCAATCAGCCCCAGCATTTT. This encodes CASSQDYSGNQPQHF.

The chain employs TRBV9 and TRBJ1-4, with 8 bases lining up with TRBD1. Germline values: CDR1 SGDLS, CDR2 YYNGEE. The CDR3 covers 15 residues. V lost 0 bases and J lost 8; bases outside the gene matches: 6. CDR3 protein: CASSVATGESEKLFF. CDR3 DNA: TGTGCCAGCAGCGTAGCGACAGGGGAAAGCGAAAAACTGTTTTTT.

This chain uses TRBV5-6 with TRBJ2-7; 14 bases match TRBD2. With V trimmed by 4 bases and J by 3 bases, 6 bases remained unmatched. The CDR3 runs to 16 residues. The germline gives CDR1 SGHDT, CDR2 YYEEEE. The DNA for the CDR3 is TGTGCCAGCAGCCCGGGACTAGCGGGAGAGGGCTACGAGCAGTACTTC. This sequence encodes CASSPGLAGEGYEQYF.